These 28 T cell receptor beta chains were all obtained from the same sample, sequenced in a study of molecular identifiers for immune sequencing clone quantification. TCRdb reprocessed the PCR reads via MiXCR and lists one record per CDR3 protein. Of around 480,000 distinct CDR3 sequences in the sample, under 30% were seen once. The specimen sequenced was naive CD8+ T cells from blood, with Jurkat cell RNA spiked in. Subset meaning: FACS-sorted CD8+CD4-CCR7+CD45RA+ naive T cells. These receptors were taken from a human donor in good health. Some libraries in this study had Jurkat cell RNA spiked in.

The table lists this clonotype with many counts. CDR3 coding DNA: TGTGCCAGCAGCGTAGGTGCAAACACCGGGGAGCTGTTTTTT. Its translation: CASSVGANTGELFF. The chain is built from TRBV6-5 and TRBJ2-2; no clear D. The CDR3 has 14 amino acids. Germline V gene sequence: CDR1 MNHEY, CDR2 SVGAGI. The V and J ends lost 6 bases and 2 bases respectively, with 10 bases between them.

This rearrangement joins TRBV25-1 to TRBJ1-4; D is perhaps TRBD1 (6 bases). CDR3 length: 15 residues. The V end was cut by 1 base, the J end by 8 bases, with 14 bases between. CDR1 is MGHDK, CDR2 SYGVNS, per germline. In nucleotides, the CDR3 is TGTGCCAGCAGTGAATTGGCAGGGGATACAGAAAAACTGTTTTTT. Translated, it gives CASSELAGDTEKLFF.

This clonotype was found many times. The chain has TRBV29-1 and TRBJ2-2; D not certain. Trimming shortened V by 4 bases and J by 1 base, and 7 bases separated the two germline ends. The CDR3 has 13 amino acids. The germline V gene encodes CDR1 SQVTM and CDR2 ANQGSEA. CDR3 sequence: CSVGILNTGELFF. In DNA form, the CDR3 reads TGCAGCGTTGGCATACTGAACACCGGGGAGCTGTTTTTT.

This clonotype showed up many times. The chain couples TRBV4-3 to TRBJ1-1; a weak D match, TRBD1 (5 bases). CDR1 is LGHNA, CDR2 YSLEER, per germline. The CDR3 sequence is 13 residues long. CDR3 bases: TGCGCTACGGGGGATGGGATGGACACTGAAGCTTTCTTT. Amino acid sequence: CATGDGMDTEAFF.

This clonotype occurred many times. V is TRBV30 and J is TRBJ2-1, with a tentative D call TRBD1 (5 bases). V dropped 3 bases and J dropped 0 bases, with 9 bases sitting between them. Germline CDR1 reads GTSNPN; CDR2 reads SVGIG (reference sequence). The CDR3 totals 14 residues. Written as DNA, the CDR3 is TGTGCCTGGAGGACAGTAAGCTCCTACAATGAGCAGTTCTTC. Amino acids: CAWRTVSSYNEQFF.

This clonotype was detected many times. The chain carries TRBV29-1 and TRBJ1-3; D is unclear. The V and J ends lost 4 bases and 0 bases respectively, with 13 bases between them. This CDR3 spans 15 amino acids. The germline V gene encodes CDR1 SQVTM and CDR2 ANQGSEA. The CDR3 DNA sequence: TGCAGCGTTGGGGTCCTCACCGTCTCTGGAAACACCATATATTTT. It encodes CSVGVLTVSGNTIYF.

V and J are TRBV19 and TRBJ1-6, with 10 bases fitting TRBD1. Germline assignment: CDR1 LNHDA and CDR2 SQIVND (reference sequence). The CDR3 covers 20 residues. J was trimmed by 0 bases and V by 10 bases; bases with no gene match: 18. In DNA, the CDR3 is TGTGCCACTTCCCTCGTCCTGCCGGGACAGGGGAGCTCCTATAATTCACCCCTCCACTTT. Its translation: CATSLVLPGQGSSYNSPLHF.

This chain uses TRBV19 with TRBJ1-5; TRBD1 aligns across 11 bases. Germline CDR1 reads LNHDA; CDR2 reads SQIVND (reference sequence). CDR3 length: 19 amino acids. V gave up 4 bases and J gave up 3 bases; unmatched junction bases: 14. This chain's CDR3 is CASSTMGTRTGGVNQPQHF. The DNA of the CDR3 is TGTGCCAGTAGTACCATGGGTACTCGGACAGGGGGCGTCAATCAGCCCCAGCATTTT.

Concerning this clonotype itself: With a much larger clone just one base away, this may be a read error. V usage is TRBV29-1 and J usage is TRBJ2-6; D may be TRBD2 (6 bases). CDR1 and CDR2 (germline): SQVTM, ANQGSEA. This CDR3 region has 17 residues. The CDR3 is CGVVGTHPIAGANVLTF. The CDR3 nucleotides read TGCGGCGTTGTCGGGACTCACCCTATTGCTGGGGCCAACGTCCTGACTTTC.

The chain combines TRBV2 with TRBJ2-3, with D unclear. Per germline, CDR1 SNHLY and CDR2 FYNNEI. Trimming took 7 bases from V and 0 from J, leaving 17 bases between them. The CDR3 runs to 16 residues. In nucleotides, the CDR3 is TGTGCCAGCAACTTCGAAACCACAACTAGCACAGATACGCAGTATTTT. Amino acids: CASNFETTTSTDTQYF.

In this sample, this clonotype turned up many times. The chain uses TRBV7-9 and TRBJ2-3, with 7 bases fitting TRBD1. The J segment lost 2 bases and the V segment lost 4 bases, leaving 6 bases of the junction unmatched. The V gene's germline CDR1 is SEHNR and CDR2 FQNEAQ (reference sequence). The length of the CDR3 is 15 residues. The CDR3 region has the DNA TGTGCCAGCAGCTCTACAGGGGACCCCACAGATACGCAGTATTTT. This encodes CASSSTGDPTDTQYF. Filled out from reference TRBV7-9 and TRBJ2-3, the complete variable domain reads DTGVSQNPRHKITKRGQNVTFRCDPISEHNRLYWYRQTLGQGPEFLTYFQNEAQLEKSRLLSDRFSAERPKGSFSTLEIQRTEQGDSAMYLCASSSTGDPTDTQYFGPGTRLTVL.

The chain employs TRBV4-3 and TRBJ2-3, with 7 bases identical to TRBD1. J was trimmed by 6 bases and V by 0 bases; bases with no gene match: 12. This CDR3 has 17 residues. Germline V gene data show CDR1 as LGHNA and CDR2 as YSLEER. Here the CDR3 DNA reads TGCGCCAGCAGCCAAGAAGGGGTCTCTACAGGGGCGGATACGCAGTATTTT. Translation gives CASSQEGVSTGADTQYF.

This clonotype was counted at least ten times. The chain recombines TRBV6-2 or TRBV6-3 with TRBJ1-2; D is unresolved. This CDR3 region has 12 residues. The V gene lost 4 bases and the J gene lost 2 bases, with 5 bases spanning the gap. Germline CDR1 is MNHEY and CDR2 is SVGEGT. CDR3 sequence reads: CASSSYNYGYTF. The CDR3, as DNA: TGTGCCAGCAGTTCCTACAACTATGGCTACACCTTC.

The rearrangement uses TRBV12-3 or TRBV12-4 and TRBJ2-5; TRBD1 aligns across 9 bases. J was trimmed by 5 bases and V by 5 bases; bases with no gene match: 15. The CDR3 is 17 amino acids. The CDR3 region has the DNA TGTGCCAGCAGTCTAACCAGCCGGGACAGGGAAGGGGAGACCCAGTACTTC. Translating gives CASSLTSRDREGETQYF.

As regards this clonotype: A junction boundary mismatches the germline segment, possibly from a read error. This sequence joins TRBV6-2 or TRBV6-3 and TRBJ2-4; weak D call: TRBD2 (5 bases). Germline V CDR1 and CDR2: MNHEY, SVGEGT. The CDR3 extends over 14 amino acids. The CDR3 DNA follows: TGTGCCAGCAGCCACGGCCTAGCCAAAAACATTCCGTACTTC. It translates to CASSHGLAKNIPYF.

This chain joins TRBV20-1 and TRBJ2-2; a possible D gene is TRBD2 (6 bases). The V gene's germline CDR1 is DFQATT and CDR2 SNEGSKA (reference sequence). V was pared by 0 bases and J by 0 bases, with 14 bases between. The CDR3 is 17 amino acids. As DNA, the CDR3 is TGCAGTGCTAGAGATCTTACCGGGACTCCGAACACCGGGGAGCTGTTTTTT. This codes for CSARDLTGTPNTGELFF.

This clonotype was found many times. The chain employs TRBV29-1 and TRBJ2-7, with TRBD2 identical over 7 bases. The CDR3 runs 12 residues. V dropped 6 bases and J dropped 6; count of bases not matched to a gene: 8. Germline V lookup: CDR1 SQVTM, CDR2 ANQGSEA. DNA for the CDR3: TGCAGCGTCCCCTCCAGGGAGGGCGAGCAGTACTTC. Translating gives CSVPSREGEQYF.

For this clonotype: Since a much larger clone is just one base distant, this may be a read error. The gene calls are TRBV5-1 and TRBJ2-7; 11 bases match TRBD1. Germline V lookup: CDR1 SGHRS, CDR2 YFSETQ. The ends lost 4 bases at V and 2 bases at J; junction bases unmatched: 5. The CDR3 consists of 15 residues. The CDR3 region has the DNA TGCGCCAGCAGCGATGGGGGACAGGGGGCCTACGAGCAGTACTTC. Its translation is CASSDGGQGAYEQYF.

The chain recombines TRBV6-2 or TRBV6-3 with TRBJ1-1; D unclear. CDR1 and CDR2 (germline): MNHEY, SVGEGT. Trimming stripped 8 bases from V and 5 bases from J, with 15 bases between. The CDR3 sequence is 13 residues long. In DNA, the CDR3 is TGTGCCAGCGGCTGGCAGGATAGGACTGAAGCTTTCTTT. Translating it yields CASGWQDRTEAFF.

This clonotype has a handful of counts. The gene calls are TRBV6-2 or TRBV6-3 and TRBJ1-1; the D is unclear. The CDR3 contains 15 residues. Between the trimmed V and J ends, which lost 2 bases and 6 bases, there was a span of 16 bases. Germline V gene lookup returns CDR1 MNHEY and CDR2 SVGEGT. The CDR3 sequence: CASSYESRMGAEAFF. Here the CDR3 DNA reads TGTGCCAGCAGTTACGAGTCGAGGATGGGTGCTGAAGCTTTCTTT.

V usage is TRBV12-3 or TRBV12-4 and J usage is TRBJ2-1; D remains unclear. The V gene lost 5 bases and the J gene lost 1 base, with 15 bases spanning the gap. The CDR3 contains 16 residues. The CDR3 DNA is TGTGCCAGCAGTCCGCAGCCTTACCCTTCCTACAATGAGCAGTTCTTC. Its translation: CASSPQPYPSYNEQFF.

This clonotype was observed many times. This chain joins TRBV28 and TRBJ2-5, with 9 positions matching TRBD1. CDR3 size: 16 residues. The junction had 12 bases not matched to a gene; V was cut back by 5 bases and J by 5 bases. In germline, CDR1 is MDHEN, CDR2 SYDVKM. The CDR3 bases are TGTGCCAGCAGTGGAGCCGGGACAGGGCCTAGGGAGACCCAGTACTTC. Protein product: CASSGAGTGPRETQYF.

In its sample, this clonotype was seen many times. J is TRBJ2-3 and V is TRBV6-5; no clear D. The CDR3 contains 13 residues. Trimming took 1 base from V and 2 from J, leaving 4 bases between them. Germline CDR1 and CDR2: MNHEY and SVGAGI. The CDR3 is CASSYYFTDTQYF. Here the CDR3 DNA reads TGTGCCAGCAGTTACTATTTCACAGATACGCAGTATTTT.

The V and J genes are TRBV9 and TRBJ2-5, with a possible D match to TRBD2 (5 bases). The CDR3 extends over 11 amino acids. V was clipped by 3 bases and J by 9 bases, with 9 bases between them. Germline values: CDR1 SGDLS, CDR2 YYNGEE. CDR3 protein: CASSGGEPQYF. The CDR3 coding sequence is TGTGCCAGCAGCGGTGGGGAGCCCCAGTACTTC.

The gene calls are TRBV30 and TRBJ1-3; possibly TRBD1 for D (6 bases). The CDR3 totals 13 residues. The V and J ends lost 2 bases and 4 bases respectively, with 9 bases between them. The germline CDR1 and CDR2 sequences are GTSNPN and SVGIG (reference sequence). The CDR3 reads CAWSQGYGNTIYF. The CDR3 DNA sequence: TGTGCCTGGAGTCAGGGGTACGGAAACACCATATATTTT.

This clonotype turned up a few times. The V and J genes are TRBV4-3 and TRBJ2-7, with TRBD2 identical over 9 bases. Trimming cost V 0 bases and J 7 bases; bases outside gene matches: 10. CDR1 and CDR2 (germline): LGHNA, YSLEER. The CDR3 has 16 amino acids. The CDR3: CASSQDSGGPGVEQYF. For the CDR3, the DNA is TGCGCCAGCAGCCAAGATAGCGGGGGTCCCGGGGTAGAGCAGTACTTC.

Many counts were recorded for this clonotype. This sequence joins TRBV28 and TRBJ2-3; TRBD1 or TRBD2 may be the D gene (5 bases each). V gave up 6 bases and J gave up 0 bases, with 10 bases separating them. There are 14 residues in the CDR3. Looked up from germline, CDR1 is MDHEN and CDR2 is SYDVKM. As DNA, the CDR3 is TGTGCCAGCAGCCGGGACGTTAGCACAGATACGCAGTATTTT. Translated: CASSRDVSTDTQYF.

This clonotype has a count of ten or more. The rearrangement links TRBV5-6 to TRBJ1-1; 8 bases align to TRBD1. Germline-derived CDR1 and CDR2 are SGHDT and YYEEEE. CDR3 length: 14 amino acids. The V gene end was trimmed by 5 bases and the J gene end by 3 bases; junction bases not matched to a gene: 6. CDR3 nucleotides: TGTGCCAGCAGAAGACAGGGGCAGGACACTGAAGCTTTCTTT. Protein product: CASRRQGQDTEAFF.